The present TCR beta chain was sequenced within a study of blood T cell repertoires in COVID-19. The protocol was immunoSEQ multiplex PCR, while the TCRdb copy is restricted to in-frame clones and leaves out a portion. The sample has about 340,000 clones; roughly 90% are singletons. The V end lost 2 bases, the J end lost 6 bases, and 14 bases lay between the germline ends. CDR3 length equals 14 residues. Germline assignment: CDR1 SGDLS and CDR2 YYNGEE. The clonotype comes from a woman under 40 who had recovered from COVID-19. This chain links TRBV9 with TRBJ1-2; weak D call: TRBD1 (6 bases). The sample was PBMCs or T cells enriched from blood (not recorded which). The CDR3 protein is CASSVSAGQHGYTF. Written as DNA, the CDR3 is TGTGCCAGCAGCGTTTCAGCCGGACAGCATGGCTACACCTTC. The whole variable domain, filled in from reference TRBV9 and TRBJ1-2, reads DSGVTQTPKHLITATGQRVTLRCSPRSGDLSVYWYQQSLDQGLQFLIQYYNGEERAKGNILERFSAQQFPDLHSELNLSSLELGDSALYFCASSVSAGQHGYTFGSGTRLTVV.